Described below is a single T cell receptor beta chain sequence and its context. The sample is drawn from a study of control samples from healthy donors and cancer patients. This CDR3 comprises 15 residues. Unmatched junction bases numbered 8, after V lost 3 bases and J lost 4 bases. CDR1 is GTSNPN and CDR2 is SVGIG in the germline V gene (reference sequence). Generated by immunoSEQ multiplex PCR, the TCRdb table keeps only in-frame clones and is missing some. The sample carries 120,000 to 150,000 clones, 70% to 90% recorded once. The clonotype was recovered from a woman aged 25 to 39 in good health. The sequenced sample consisted of blood. V and J are TRBV30 and TRBJ2-3; 9 positions match TRBD2. CDR3 protein: CAWSVSGSGADTQYF. CDR3 coding DNA: TGTGCCTGGAGCGTTAGCGGGAGTGGGGCAGATACGCAGTATTTT.